Listed below are T cell receptor beta chains from one sample, sequenced in a study of identifying expanded T cells in peripheral blood. Method: immunoSEQ multiplex PCR; TCRdb's copy keeps in-frame clones and lacks some. Of some 93,000 clones in the sample, nearly 90% were seen once. Sequencing was done on a sample of blood. These receptor sequences come from a person between 18 and 75 years old in good health. Both conserved end residues are part of each CDR3. The D gene is left open where the match is weak. Not all rows give a size; the values are once, few, many and, for expanded clones, a class.

j_call d_call v_call clone_size cdr3_nt cdr3_aa
TRBJ2-7 TRBD2 TRBV5-5 . TGTGCCAGCAGCTTACTGGCTAGCGGGTCCTACGAGCAGTACTTC CASSLLASGSYEQYF
TRBJ2-1 TRBD2 TRBV5-4 . TGTGCCAGCAGACTGAGCGGGAGTACCTACAATGAGCAGTTCTTC CASRLSGSTYNEQFF
TRBJ2-5 TRBD1 TRBV29-1 few TGCAGCGTGACGGGGACAGGAGTGGAGACCCAGTACTTC CSVTGTGVETQYF
TRBJ1-1 . TRBV7-8 few TGTGCCAGCAGCTTAGCGCCGGCGGAGAACACTGAAGCTTTCTTT CASSLAPAENTEAFF
TRBJ1-1 . TRBV7-6 once TGTGCCAGCAGCTTATCTGCACGGAACACTGAAGCTTTCTTT CASSLSARNTEAFF
TRBJ1-5 . TRBV5-1 . TGCGCCAGCAGCTTGTCCGGGGGCGATCAGCCCCAGCATTTT CASSLSGGDQPQHF
TRBJ2-2 TRBD2 TRBV29-1 . TGCGGGACTCGACTAGCGGGGAACACCGGGGAGCTGTTTTTT CGTRLAGNTGELFF
TRBJ1-2 TRBD1 TRBV29-1 . TGCAGCGTAGGGACAGGGTTAGTTTTCGGGACTAACTATGGCTACACCTTC CSVGTGLVFGTNYGYTF
TRBJ1-6 . TRBV5-1 . TGCGCCAGCAGCTTGAGTCAGGTACCCAATTCACCCCTCCACTTT CASSLSQVPNSPLHF
TRBJ2-1 . TRBV19 . TGTGCCAGTAGTATAAGGGTATCTGGGGGGGCATTAGATGAGCAGTTCTTC CASSIRVSGGALDEQFF
TRBJ1-2 TRBD1 TRBV18 . TGTGCCAGCTCACAGATCCAGACAGGGAATCATGGCTACACCTTC CASSQIQTGNHGYTF
TRBJ1-5 . TRBV2 . TGTGCCAGCAGGGGGAGAAGCAATCAGCCCCAGCATTTT CASRGRSNQPQHF
TRBJ1-1 . TRBV14 . TGTGCCAGCAGCCATCTGGACCGGAGCAGTGAAGCTTTCTTT CASSHLDRSSEAFF
TRBJ2-1 . TRBV10-3 . TGTGCCATCAGTAAAGCGGAGGGGTCCTACAATGAGCAGTTCTTC CAISKAEGSYNEQFF
TRBJ2-6 . TRBV7-6 . TGTGCCAGCAGCCCCCAGGCATCTGGGGCCAACGTCCTGACTTTC CASSPQASGANVLTF
TRBJ2-5 . TRBV5-4 . TGTGCCAGCAGCTTGCGAGGGGGCGCGGGGGAGACCCAGTACTTC CASSLRGGAGETQYF
TRBJ2-1 . TRBV7-3 . TGTGCCAGCAGCTTAAGTTCGGAGGGGCACAATGAGCAGTTCTTC CASSLSSEGHNEQFF
TRBJ1-2 TRBD1 TRBV29-1 . TGCAGCGTTGAAGAAAGTTGGCAGGGGGCAAGCTATGGCTACACCTTC CSVEESWQGASYGYTF
TRBJ2-1 TRBD2 TRBV9 . TGTGCCAGCAGCGTTAGCGGGGGGGCCGCCAATGAGCAGTTCTTC CASSVSGGAANEQFF
TRBJ1-1 TRBD1 TRBV7-2 . TGTGCCAGCAGCCCGTTAGGGGGCGCGGTGAACACTGAAGCTTTCTTT CASSPLGGAVNTEAFF
TRBJ1-2 TRBD1 TRBV4-3 . TGCGCCAGCAGCCAAGCCGGACAGGGCAGTATCTATGGCTACACCTTC CASSQAGQGSIYGYTF
TRBJ2-7 . TRBV5-1 . TGCGCCAGCAGCTTTTCGACAAACGAGCAGTACTTC CASSFSTNEQYF
TRBJ2-7 TRBD2 TRBV30 . TGTGCCTGGAGGGGGGGACTAGCGGATAATTACGAGCAGTACTTC CAWRGGLADNYEQYF
TRBJ2-7 . TRBV5-1 few TGCGCCAGCAGCCAAACCGGGACGGAGACCTACGAGCAGTACTTC CASSQTGTETYEQYF
TRBJ1-2 . TRBV13 once TGTGCCAGCGGAAGGACAGAGGACGCCCGGGGGGGCTACACCTTC CASGRTEDARGGYTF
TRBJ1-2 . TRBV14 . TGTGCCAGCAGCCCCAATTCGGGGGGGGCGAGTGGCTACACCTTC CASSPNSGGASGYTF
TRBJ1-5 . TRBV6-5 . TGTGCCAGCAGTTACGGGAGGGAAAATCAGCCCCAGCATTTT CASSYGRENQPQHF
TRBJ2-1 . TRBV29-1 . TGCAGCGTTGGGAACCTGGACGGATCCAATGAGCAGTTCTTC CSVGNLDGSNEQFF
TRBJ2-2 TRBD1 TRBV5-1 . TGCGCCAGCAGCTCCCAGCCGGGACAGGGGGGTACCGGGGAGCTGTTTTTT CASSSQPGQGGTGELFF
TRBJ2-2 TRBD2 TRBV4-2 . TGTGCCAGCAGCCAAGAGGTTTCGTGGAGCGGGAGTAGTCGGGAGCTGTTTTTT CASSQEVSWSGSSRELFF
TRBJ1-2 . TRBV9 . TGTGCCAGCAGCCCGGGGCCGGACCTCAACTATGGCTACACCTTC CASSPGPDLNYGYTF
TRBJ2-1 . TRBV27 few TGTGCCAGCAGTCCATGGGGAAAAGGGCCCTACAATGAGCAGTTCTTC CASSPWGKGPYNEQFF
TRBJ1-2 . TRBV19 . TGTGCCAGTAGTATAGATCAGGGCAGGGTAGGCTACACCTTC CASSIDQGRVGYTF
TRBJ2-3 . TRBV5-1 . TGCGCCAGCAGCTTGGGGACAGAAACAGATACGCAGTATTTT CASSLGTETDTQYF
TRBJ2-3 . TRBV7-2 . TGTGCCAGCAGCCCCTTGTCCGGTGATACGCAGTATTTT CASSPLSGDTQYF
TRBJ1-6 . TRBV2 . TGTGCCAGCAGTGAGAACGGGGGGGCAGGTTCACCCCTCCACTTT CASSENGGAGSPLHF
TRBJ1-5 TRBD1 TRBV4-1 . TGCGCCAGCAGCCAAGTGAAACATAGGGGGCGTTGGGGCAATCAGCCCCAGCATTTT CASSQVKHRGRWGNQPQHF
TRBJ2-2 . TRBV11-3 . TGTGCCAGCAGCCTGGGGTCTTGGGGGGAGCTGTTTTTT CASSLGSWGELFF
TRBJ2-6 TRBD1 TRBV19 . TGTGCCAGTAGTATTGAGGGACAGGCTTTCACTGGGGCCAACGTCCTGACTTTC CASSIEGQAFTGANVLTF
TRBJ1-4 . TRBV19 once TGTGCCAGTAGTATCAATCCCTCTAGTCGACAGGAACTGTTTTTT CASSINPSSRQELFF
TRBJ2-3 . TRBV5-1 . TGCGCCAGCAGCGGTGGGCAGGGCAGTACAGATACGCAGTATTTT CASSGGQGSTDTQYF
TRBJ1-1 TRBD1 TRBV29-1 . TGCAGCGTTGTAGGGGGCCCTGAAGCTTTCTTT CSVVGGPEAFF